Listed below are T cell receptor beta chains from one sample, sequenced in a study of response to subunit inactivated influenza vaccine. TCRdb fed the RT-PCR reads into MiXCR, producing one record per CDR3 protein. The sample lists around 500,000 distinct CDR3 sequences; 10% to 11% were seen once. Sequences were derived from PBMCs from blood, sampled about 40 days after vaccination. These receptors came from a middle-aged man who received an inactivated influenza vaccine. CDR3s include the opening cysteine and the closing phenylalanine or tryptophan. A D gene is named only where the DNA matches it firmly. Rows may omit the clone size; those that give it use once, few, many or a size class.

TRBD2	TRBV15	TRBJ2-1	many	TGTGCCACCAGCAGAGATTTAGCGGGAGACTACAATGAGCAGTTCTTC	CATSRDLAGDYNEQFF
.	TRBV5-1	TRBJ1-2	.	TGCGCCAGCAGCTTGGAAACAGGTGGGCTTGTTGGCTACACCTTC	CASSLETGGLVGYTF
TRBD1	TRBV29-1	TRBJ2-7	many	TGCAGCGTTGGGACAGGGGGCAGGTACGAGCAGTACTTC	CSVGTGGRYEQYF
.	TRBV7-8	TRBJ2-3	.	TGTGCCAGCAGCCTAAGTCGCATCGATACGCAGTATTTT	CASSLSRIDTQYF
.	TRBV19	TRBJ2-3	.	TGTGCCAGTAGTACAGGCATGGCAGATACGCAGTATTTT	CASSTGMADTQYF
.	TRBV12-3/TRBV12-4	TRBJ2-3	few	TGTGCCAGCAGTTCCAATTCCGAGGGTGATACGCAGTATTTT	CASSSNSEGDTQYF
.	TRBV4-1	TRBJ2-7	few	TGCGCCAGCAGCCACGGACTGGCGTACGAGCAGTACTTC	CASSHGLAYEQYF
.	TRBV18	TRBJ2-7	few	TGTGCCAGCTCACCTGCTACCGAGCAGTACTTC	CASSPATEQYF
.	TRBV29-1	TRBJ1-1	.	TGCAGCGCGACACGGATGGGACACAGGAACACTGAAGCTTTCTTT	CSATRMGHRNTEAFF
.	TRBV12-3/TRBV12-4	TRBJ1-1	many	TGTGCCAGCAGTTTGGAGGGCCCGAACACTGAAGCTTTCTTT	CASSLEGPNTEAFF
.	TRBV7-6	TRBJ1-1	.	TGTGCCAGCAGCTCTCTCCGGGTCTTTAAAGAGGCTTTCTTT	CASSSLRVFKEAFF
TRBD2	TRBV12-3/TRBV12-4	TRBJ2-1	.	TGTGCCAGCAGTTTAACTGGGGCGGGGGGGCAGGGTGAGCAGTTCTTC	CASSLTGAGGQGEQFF
.	TRBV12-3/TRBV12-4	TRBJ1-2	many	TGTGCCAGCAGTTTAACCGGGGTCGGCCTCTATGGCTACACCTTC	CASSLTGVGLYGYTF
.	TRBV6-1	TRBJ1-2	.	TGTGCCAGCAGTGAAGGTTTGGGGGCCCCTAACTATGGCTACACCTTC	CASSEGLGAPNYGYTF
TRBD2	TRBV6-2/TRBV6-3	TRBJ2-1	.	TGTGCCAGCAGAACTAGCGGGCCCTCACTGCAGTTCTTC	CASRTSGPSLQFF
TRBD1	TRBV12-3/TRBV12-4	TRBJ2-7	.	TGTGCCAGCAGTGGGGGGACAGGGACCGTTTACGAGCAGTACTTC	CASSGGTGTVYEQYF
.	TRBV15	TRBJ2-5	many	TGTGCCACCTCCAGCGCCAGGGGAATTAGGGAGACCCAGTACTTC	CATSSARGIRETQYF
TRBD1	TRBV5-1	TRBJ2-1	few	TGCGCCAGCAGCTTGTCCGGGACAGGGGGTTACAATGAGCAGTTCTTC	CASSLSGTGGYNEQFF
.	TRBV24-1	TRBJ2-3	.	TGTGCCACCACTGGTATAGTCGTAGATACGCAGTATTTT	CATTGIVVDTQYF
.	TRBV20-1	TRBJ2-5	.	TGCAGTGCTAGAGATGGGGGGAATACCCAAGAGACCCAGTACTTC	CSARDGGNTQETQYF
TRBD2	TRBV6-5	TRBJ2-3	.	TGTGCCAGCAGTTACTCGGGACTAGCGGGGGGGCCATCGGATACGCAGTATTTT	CASSYSGLAGGPSDTQYF
TRBD2	TRBV20-1	TRBJ2-1	.	TGCAGTGCTAGTTCTAGCGGGAGTTACAATGAGCAGTTCTTC	CSASSSGSYNEQFF
TRBD2	TRBV5-4	TRBJ2-2	many	TGTGCCAGCACGGGGGGGACCGGGGAGCTGTTTTTT	CASTGGTGELFF
TRBD2	TRBV12-3/TRBV12-4	TRBJ2-3	few	TGTGCCAGCAGTTTAGGCACTAGCGGGGGCTTGACAGATACGCAGTATTTT	CASSLGTSGGLTDTQYF
TRBD2	TRBV6-6	TRBJ2-1	few	TGTGCCAGCAGTTACTCGGCCCGGGAGGGGATCTTC	CASSYSAREGIF
.	TRBV12-5	TRBJ2-1	.	TGTGCTAGTGGTTTGCAGGGGCCGGATGAGCAGTTCTTC	CASGLQGPDEQFF